This record covers a single TCR beta chain. Its antigen has not been determined. One base away there is no much larger clone; base qualities are not given. Data came from an Illumina HiSeq 2500. Quantitative 5'-RACE with molecular barcodes was used to prepare TCR beta libraries. Concerning the study's data processing: A new computational method, built on a probabilistic model of VDJ rearrangement, was used to identify disease-linked TCR variants. TCRdb reworked the public reads: Q25 trimming with fastp, MiXCR clone assembly, productive beta chains retained. Duplicate CDR3 protein sequences are folded into a single record with the most common DNA and genes. The V and J calls, along with clone size, are taken from TCRdb and not from the paper's own processing. This sample is represented by 200,000 to 300,000 distinct CDR3 sequences; over 9.5% of them were singletons. 2.5% to 3% of the sample is taken by the ten largest.

The data originate from a study of CD8 T cells in ankylosing spondylitis (dated by TCRdb to the late 2010s). For context, the study as a whole: To find TCR variants linked to disease, the study profiled T cell receptor beta repertoires in ankylosing spondylitis patients and healthy donors. The whole study cohort included under 140 healthy donors and some 27 ankylosing spondylitis patients. Samples of peripheral blood were taken, and for ankylosing spondylitis patients, synovial fluid was collected as well.

Study-wide conclusions, independent of this receptor: A CD8+ phenotype was shown by the disease-linked clones, which were found at relatively low frequencies in peripheral blood. According to the report, matched synovial fluid samples from ankylosing spondylitis patients were significantly enriched for the disease-linked clones. Blood from ankylosing spondylitis patients appeared to be characterized by a TCR beta motif made up of under ten highly homologous amino acid variants. Some of the motif variants had been reported before in the synovial fluid and blood of reactive arthritis patients, a finding that suggests common disease-initiation mechanisms.

The CDR3, cysteine through phenylalanine, is 16 amino acids long. Kept here is only the CDR3 DNA, which spans 48 bases and is read in frame from base 1. V loses 2 bases at its end and J loses 4 bases; junction bases beyond the gene matches: 9. CDR1 and CDR2, looked up from the germline V gene (reference sequence), are GTSNPN and SVGIG. Specimen: blood, either unsorted or a sorted T cell fraction (not recorded which). The TCR originated in a male donor with ankylosing spondylitis or in good health (not recorded which). This receptor chain uses TRBV30 and TRBJ1-4, with 8 middle bases fitting TRBD1. The CDR3 is CAWSHRQGPFNEKLFF. In nucleotide form, the sequence is TGTGCCTGGAGTCATCGACAGGGGCCGTTTAATGAAAAACTGTTTTTT.